The rows below give T cell receptor beta chains drawn from one sample of a study of OX40 agonist ivuxolimab in advanced cancers. Some clones are missing from TCRdb's copy, which holds only in-frame ones; the method was immunoSEQ multiplex PCR. The sample records around 65,000 clones, over 60% being singletons. The sample in question was CD4+ or CD8+ T cells sorted from blood, obtained in a trial of the OX40 agonist ivuxolimab. Every receptor here comes from an adult with an advanced solid tumor such as melanoma, head and neck, liver or kidney cancer. Both conserved end residues are part of each CDR3. Each record gives: V gene, D gene, clone size, J gene, CDR3 protein, CDR3 DNA. D genes are given only for firm matches. Expanded clones are given a class, and other clones once, few, many or no size at all.

v_call: TRBV20-1; d_call: -; clone_size: once; j_call: TRBJ2-7; cdr3_aa: CSGRSSYEQYF; cdr3_nt: TGCAGTGGGCGCAGCTCCTACGAGCAGTACTTC
v_call: TRBV2; d_call: -; clone_size: -; j_call: TRBJ1-4; cdr3_aa: CASTRLQGGGEKLFF; cdr3_nt: TGTGCCAGCACCCGCTTACAGGGCGGCGGGGAAAAACTGTTTTTT
v_call: TRBV7-3; d_call: -; clone_size: -; j_call: TRBJ2-1; cdr3_aa: CASAADPVDSYNEQFF; cdr3_nt: TGTGCCAGCGCTGCAGACCCCGTAGACTCCTACAATGAGCAGTTCTTC
v_call: TRBV19; d_call: -; clone_size: -; j_call: TRBJ1-1; cdr3_aa: CATMIPYATEAFF; cdr3_nt: TGTGCCACCATGATACCGTACGCCACTGAAGCTTTCTTT
v_call: TRBV19; d_call: -; clone_size: -; j_call: TRBJ2-1; cdr3_aa: CASTGLYNEQFF; cdr3_nt: TGTGCCAGCACAGGACTCTACAATGAGCAGTTCTTC
v_call: TRBV30; d_call: -; clone_size: -; j_call: TRBJ2-5; cdr3_aa: CAWSVKTGRLETQYF; cdr3_nt: TGTGCCTGGAGTGTGAAAACGGGGCGCTTGGAGACCCAGTACTTC
v_call: TRBV5-4; d_call: TRBD2; clone_size: -; j_call: TRBJ2-3; cdr3_aa: CASSLTSVADTQYF; cdr3_nt: TGTGCCAGCAGCCTGACTAGCGTAGCAGATACGCAGTATTTT
v_call: TRBV6-5; d_call: -; clone_size: -; j_call: TRBJ1-3; cdr3_aa: CASSPPQGFPIYF; cdr3_nt: TGTGCCAGCAGTCCCCCGCAGGGATTCCCCATATATTTT
v_call: TRBV30; d_call: TRBD1; clone_size: few; j_call: TRBJ2-1; cdr3_aa: CAWRSGTGNSKQFF; cdr3_nt: TGTGCCTGGAGGTCCGGGACAGGGAATTCGAAGCAGTTCTTC
v_call: TRBV19; d_call: TRBD2; clone_size: once; j_call: TRBJ2-2; cdr3_aa: CASSAGLENTGELFF; cdr3_nt: TGTGCCAGTAGTGCGGGACTAGAAAACACCGGGGAGCTGTTTTTT
v_call: TRBV6-1; d_call: -; clone_size: -; j_call: TRBJ1-2; cdr3_aa: CASSEGQSNYGYTF; cdr3_nt: TGTGCCAGCAGTGAAGGACAGTCGAACTATGGCTACACCTTC
v_call: TRBV10-1; d_call: -; clone_size: -; j_call: TRBJ2-1; cdr3_aa: CASSDSLAVNEQFF; cdr3_nt: TGCGCCAGCAGTGACTCTCTGGCGGTCAATGAGCAGTTCTTC
v_call: TRBV5-5; d_call: TRBD1; clone_size: -; j_call: TRBJ2-7; cdr3_aa: CASGGTGIGEQYF; cdr3_nt: TGTGCCAGCGGGGGGACAGGGATCGGCGAGCAGTACTTC
v_call: TRBV18; d_call: TRBD1; clone_size: -; j_call: TRBJ2-1; cdr3_aa: CASSPNRQGKVRNEQFF; cdr3_nt: TGTGCCAGCTCACCAAACAGACAGGGAAAGGTCAGGAATGAGCAGTTCTTC
v_call: TRBV6-5; d_call: -; clone_size: -; j_call: TRBJ2-7; cdr3_aa: CASSLRESTGQYF; cdr3_nt: TGTGCCAGCAGTCTCCGAGAGTCCACCGGGCAGTACTTC
v_call: TRBV18; d_call: -; clone_size: -; j_call: TRBJ1-1; cdr3_aa: CASSPLSRWTKEAFF; cdr3_nt: TGTGCCAGCTCACCCCTCTCCAGGTGGACGAAGGAAGCTTTCTTT
v_call: TRBV28; d_call: TRBD1; clone_size: -; j_call: TRBJ1-1; cdr3_aa: CASSSTPGGKNTEAFF; cdr3_nt: TGTGCCAGCAGTTCCACTCCAGGGGGAAAAAACACTGAAGCTTTCTTT
v_call: TRBV2; d_call: TRBD2; clone_size: once; j_call: TRBJ2-1; cdr3_aa: CASRRTSGANEQFF; cdr3_nt: TGTGCCAGCAGGAGGACTAGCGGGGCCAATGAGCAGTTCTTC
v_call: TRBV6-6; d_call: -; clone_size: -; j_call: TRBJ1-2; cdr3_aa: CASKPGSGTNYGYTF; cdr3_nt: TGTGCCAGCAAACCTGGGTCCGGGACAAACTATGGCTACACCTTC
v_call: TRBV6-1; d_call: -; clone_size: -; j_call: TRBJ1-5; cdr3_aa: CASSEPTVNQPQHF; cdr3_nt: TGTGCCAGCAGTGAACCAACAGTTAATCAGCCCCAGCATTTT
v_call: TRBV6-1; d_call: -; clone_size: once; j_call: TRBJ1-5; cdr3_aa: CASRGPGGNQPQHF; cdr3_nt: TGTGCCAGCAGGGGACCGGGGGGCAATCAGCCCCAGCATTTT
v_call: TRBV7-9; d_call: -; clone_size: -; j_call: TRBJ1-3; cdr3_aa: CASSLEAPGTGNTIYF; cdr3_nt: TGTGCCAGCAGCTTAGAGGCGCCAGGGACTGGAAACACCATATATTTT
v_call: TRBV7-9; d_call: -; clone_size: -; j_call: TRBJ1-2; cdr3_aa: CASSLWTENYGYTF; cdr3_nt: TGTGCCAGCAGCTTATGGACAGAAAACTATGGCTACACCTTC
v_call: TRBV30; d_call: -; clone_size: -; j_call: TRBJ1-5; cdr3_aa: CAWSPRGGLNQPQHF; cdr3_nt: TGTGCCTGGAGCCCCCGGGGGGGGCTCAATCAGCCCCAGCATTTT
v_call: TRBV7-8; d_call: -; clone_size: -; j_call: TRBJ1-5; cdr3_aa: CASSLGQLNQPQHF; cdr3_nt: TGTGCCAGCAGCTTAGGCCAACTAAATCAGCCCCAGCATTTT
v_call: TRBV4-2; d_call: -; clone_size: -; j_call: TRBJ2-2; cdr3_aa: CASSQDPVANTGELFF; cdr3_nt: TGTGCCAGCAGCCAAGATCCGGTCGCGAACACCGGGGAGCTGTTTTTT
v_call: TRBV6-5; d_call: TRBD2; clone_size: -; j_call: TRBJ2-5; cdr3_aa: CASRTRLAGQETQYF; cdr3_nt: TGTGCCAGCAGAACCCGACTAGCGGGCCAAGAGACCCAGTACTTC
v_call: TRBV5-1; d_call: TRBD2; clone_size: -; j_call: TRBJ2-1; cdr3_aa: CASSLFSGGNNEQFF; cdr3_nt: TGCGCCAGCAGCTTGTTTAGCGGGGGGAACAATGAGCAGTTCTTC
v_call: TRBV6-1; d_call: -; clone_size: -; j_call: TRBJ1-3; cdr3_aa: CASSPRDASRNTIYF; cdr3_nt: TGTGCCAGCAGTCCGAGGGATGCGTCTCGAAACACCATATATTTT
v_call: TRBV30; d_call: -; clone_size: -; j_call: TRBJ1-1; cdr3_aa: CAWSDSGTEAFF; cdr3_nt: TGTGCCTGGAGTGATAGTGGGACTGAAGCTTTCTTT
v_call: TRBV27; d_call: -; clone_size: -; j_call: TRBJ1-1; cdr3_aa: CASSRVRGNTEAFF; cdr3_nt: TGTGCCAGCAGCCGAGTACGGGGGAACACTGAAGCTTTCTTT
v_call: TRBV29-1; d_call: TRBD2; clone_size: -; j_call: TRBJ2-7; cdr3_aa: CSVASLAGGEQYF; cdr3_nt: TGCAGCGTTGCTAGCCTAGCGGGAGGGGAGCAGTACTTC
v_call: TRBV29-1; d_call: TRBD2; clone_size: -; j_call: TRBJ2-1; cdr3_aa: CSPRTSGRAVNEQFF; cdr3_nt: TGCAGCCCCCGGACTAGCGGGAGGGCCGTCAATGAGCAGTTCTTC
v_call: TRBV5-1; d_call: TRBD1; clone_size: -; j_call: TRBJ2-5; cdr3_aa: CASSLAGGGEETQYF; cdr3_nt: TGCGCCAGCAGCTTGGCAGGGGGCGGGGAAGAGACCCAGTACTTC
v_call: TRBV30; d_call: -; clone_size: -; j_call: TRBJ1-5; cdr3_aa: CAWSVVGFNQPQHF; cdr3_nt: TGTGCCTGGAGTGTCGTGGGGTTCAATCAGCCCCAGCATTTT
v_call: TRBV15; d_call: -; clone_size: -; j_call: TRBJ1-4; cdr3_aa: CATSRQTGTLVATNEKLFF; cdr3_nt: TGTGCCACCAGCAGGCAAACCGGGACACTAGTTGCAACTAATGAAAAACTGTTTTTT
v_call: TRBV4-1; d_call: TRBD2; clone_size: few; j_call: TRBJ2-7; cdr3_aa: CASSQEKRGSYEQYF; cdr3_nt: TGCGCCAGCAGCCAAGAAAAGCGGGGGTCCTACGAGCAGTACTTC
v_call: TRBV28; d_call: -; clone_size: -; j_call: TRBJ2-2; cdr3_aa: CASSTRQGELFF; cdr3_nt: TGTGCCAGCAGTACCAGACAGGGGGAGCTGTTTTTT
v_call: TRBV29-1; d_call: -; clone_size: -; j_call: TRBJ1-1; cdr3_aa: CSVGTVSMNTEAFF; cdr3_nt: TGCAGCGTTGGGACTGTGTCCATGAACACTGAAGCTTTCTTT
v_call: TRBV15; d_call: -; clone_size: -; j_call: TRBJ2-1; cdr3_aa: CATSPSPLSSYNEQFF; cdr3_nt: TGTGCCACCAGCCCCTCCCCGTTGAGCTCCTACAATGAGCAGTTCTTC
v_call: TRBV30; d_call: -; clone_size: -; j_call: TRBJ1-2; cdr3_aa: CAWTGRGLDFSYGYTF; cdr3_nt: TGTGCCTGGACTGGCCGAGGGTTGGATTTCTCCTATGGCTACACCTTC